The 28 T cell receptor beta chains below come from one sample, sequenced in a study of CD8 T cells in ankylosing spondylitis. TCRdb re-called the 5' RACE reads through MiXCR, storing one row per CDR3 protein. The table records about 310,000 distinct CDR3 sequences, 20% of them present only once. The sample taken for sequencing was blood, either unsorted or a sorted T cell fraction (not recorded which). The receptors shown here come from a female donor with ankylosing spondylitis or in good health (not recorded which).

The chain joins TRBV11-2 to TRBJ2-7; a weak D match, TRBD2 (5 bases). V lost 9 bases, J lost 7 bases, and 19 bases lay in between. The V gene's germline CDR1 is SGHAT and CDR2 FQNNGV. This CDR3 comprises 13 residues. DNA of the CDR3: TGTGCCAGTTCCCCTGTGCTCCGCGGGGAGCAGTACTTC. Translated: CASSPVLRGEQYF.

This clonotype was detected only a few times. The V call is TRBV24-1, the J call TRBJ2-3; the D gene is possibly TRBD2 (6 bases). Germline V gene sequence: CDR1 KGHDR, CDR2 SFDVKD. The CDR3 is 15 residues long. V lost 3 bases to trimming and J lost 5 bases, with 14 bases between them. The CDR3 protein is CATSDQTSGKDTQYF. The CDR3 coding sequence is TGTGCCACCAGTGATCAGACTAGTGGGAAAGATACGCAGTATTTT.

This clonotype has ten or more counts. The J gene is TRBJ1-5, the V gene TRBV12-3 or TRBV12-4; D might be TRBD1 (6 bases). CDR3 length: 14 amino acids. V lost 8 bases, J lost 7 bases, and 18 bases lay in between. As DNA, the CDR3 is TGTGCCAGCGGCCGGGGGGGGGCGGAACAGCCCCAGCATTTT. It codes for CASGRGGAEQPQHF.

The chain employs TRBV2 and TRBJ2-7; no reliable D call. The CDR3 has 12 residues. Trimming shortened V by 6 bases and J by 3 bases, and 9 bases separated the two germline ends. Germline values: CDR1 SNHLY, CDR2 FYNNEI. The CDR3 DNA reads TGTGCCAGCAGGGATGACAACTACGAGCAGTACTTC. Protein product: CASRDDNYEQYF.

This clonotype was seen a few times. The rearrangement joins TRBV20-1 to TRBJ1-2; possibly TRBD1 for D (5 bases). In germline, CDR1 is DFQATT, CDR2 SNEGSKA (reference sequence). The CDR3 loop spans 13 amino acids. CDR3 sequence reads: CRGRGGDEDGYTF. For the CDR3, the DNA is TGCAGGGGGCGCGGGGGGGATGAAGATGGCTACACCTTC.

The chain's CDR3 is CSATQLETQYF. Here the CDR3 DNA reads TGCAGTGCTACCCAATTAGAGACCCAGTACTTC. The J gene is TRBJ2-5, the V gene TRBV20-1, with D unresolved. CDR3 size: 11 residues. The germline V and J ends were trimmed by 4 bases and 4 bases, with 7 bases remaining between them. Germline V gene sequence: CDR1 DFQATT, CDR2 SNEGSKA (reference sequence).

This clonotype was seen at least ten times. V usage is TRBV29-1 and J usage is TRBJ2-7; 7 positions match TRBD1. The length of the CDR3 is 15 residues. The germline gives CDR1 SQVTM, CDR2 ANQGSEA. With V trimmed by 3 bases and J by 2 bases, 10 bases remained unmatched. CDR3 sequence: CSVEKPTGLAYEQYF. Here the CDR3 DNA reads TGCAGCGTTGAGAAGCCGACAGGGCTAGCCTACGAGCAGTACTTC.

This clonotype was seen repeatedly, ten times or more. The gene calls are TRBV12-3 or TRBV12-4 and TRBJ2-1, with a tentative D call TRBD2 (5 bases). The CDR3 is made up of 12 amino acids. Trimming shortened V by 7 bases and J by 6 bases, and 10 bases separated the two germline ends. CDR3 DNA: TGTGCCAGCACTTTCCGGGGCAATGAGCAGTTCTTC. This encodes CASTFRGNEQFF.

This clonotype has just a few counts. This chain links TRBV21-1 with TRBJ2-7; the table's D call, TRBD1, was not checked against the DNA. TRBV21-1 is recorded as a pseudogene. The CDR3 spans 13 residues. The CDR3 bases are TGTGCCAGCAGCCTTTCCTGGGGGCACGAGCAGTACTTC. Amino acids: CASSLSWGHEQYF.

This clonotype was seen at least ten times. The V gene is TRBV7-2, the J gene TRBJ2-2; D not certain. CDR3 size: 14 residues. Germline CDR1 is SGHTA and CDR2 is FQGNSA. Deletions cut 3 bases from V and 2 bases from J, with 7 bases between. This chain's CDR3 is CASSLDPNTGELFF. CDR3 nucleotides: TGTGCCAGCAGCTTGGACCCCAACACCGGGGAGCTGTTTTTT.

This clonotype was found a few times. This chain joins TRBV7-2 and TRBJ2-7; perhaps TRBD2 as D (5 bases). The CDR3 is made up of 13 amino acids. The germline V and J ends were trimmed by 6 bases and 4 bases, with 13 bases remaining between them. Germline-derived CDR1 and CDR2 are SGHTA and FQGNSA. CDR3 region: CASRSTGEYEQYF. The CDR3 region has the DNA TGTGCCAGCAGATCCACCGGGGAGTACGAGCAGTACTTC. Looking up the rest from reference TRBV7-2 and TRBJ2-7 gives the full variable domain: GAGVSQSPSNKVTEKGKDVELRCDPISGHTALYWYRQSLGQGLEFLIYFQGNSAPDKSGLPSDRFSAERTGGSVSTLTIQRTQQEDSAVYLCASRSTGEYEQYFGPGTRLTVT.

The chain links TRBV24-1 to TRBJ2-1; weak D call: TRBD2 (6 bases). V was shortened by 5 bases and J by 12 bases, with 19 bases between the two germline ends. This CDR3 is 14 amino acids long. Germline V CDR1 and CDR2: KGHDR, SFDVKD. This chain's CDR3 is CATSASLDRGGQFF. For the CDR3, the DNA is TGTGCCACCAGTGCTTCCCTCGACCGGGGAGGGCAGTTCTTC.

V is TRBV6-5 and J is TRBJ1-2; 12 bases fit TRBD1. CDR3 length equals 15 residues. After removal of 2 bases from V and 5 bases from J, the junction contained 3 bases not matched to a gene. Germline CDR1 and CDR2: MNHEY and SVGAGI. CDR3 sequence: CASSYGDRGHYGYTF. CDR3 nucleotides: TGTGCCAGCAGTTACGGGGACAGGGGGCATTATGGCTACACCTTC.

This sequence joins TRBV20-1 and TRBJ2-6; 8 nucleotides agree with TRBD2. The germline V gene has CDR1 DFQATT and CDR2 SNEGSKA (reference sequence). With 6 bases clipped from V and 0 bases from J, the junction kept 13 bases outside the gene matches. The CDR3 covers 18 residues. The CDR3 protein is CSAPGGRDTRSGANVLTF. CDR3 DNA sequence: TGCAGTGCCCCGGGGGGGAGGGACACCCGCTCTGGGGCCAACGTCCTGACTTTC.

The rearrangement links TRBV6-1 to TRBJ1-6; 9 nucleotides agree with TRBD1. The germline CDR1 and CDR2 sequences are MNHNS and SASEGT. The CDR3 extends over 15 amino acids. J was trimmed by 10 bases and V by 6 bases; bases with no gene match: 10. The CDR3 loop reads CASSIGDRVESPLHF. The CDR3 DNA sequence: TGTGCCAGCAGCATAGGGGACAGGGTGGAATCACCCCTCCACTTT.

This clonotype was counted only a few times. The chain carries TRBV20-1 and TRBJ1-5; D is perhaps TRBD1 (5 bases). The CDR3 length is 15 residues. CDR1 DFQATT and CDR2 SNEGSKA come from the germline V gene (reference sequence). Trimming stripped 1 base from V and 8 bases from J, with 18 bases between. The DNA for the CDR3 is TGCAGTGCTAGAGCTTTTCCGGGACCTCAGGAGCCCCAGCATTTT. Translation: CSARAFPGPQEPQHF.

V is TRBV20-1 and J is TRBJ2-5, with D unresolved. The CDR3 spans 13 residues. V was cut by 0 bases and J by 3 bases, with 8 bases left in between. Germline V lookup: CDR1 DFQATT, CDR2 SNEGSKA (reference sequence). The CDR3 DNA is TGCAGTGCTAGAGAACAGAATAAAGAGACCCAGTACTTC. This sequence encodes CSAREQNKETQYF.

The rearrangement joins TRBV11-3 to TRBJ2-3, with D unclear. Trimming stripped 0 bases from V and 2 bases from J, with 6 bases between. Germline CDR1 is SGHNT and CDR2 is YENEEA. The CDR3 consists of 14 residues. CDR3 protein: CASSLDPPTDTQYF. In DNA, the CDR3 is TGTGCCAGCAGCTTAGATCCCCCCACAGATACGCAGTATTTT.

The gene calls are TRBV20-1 and TRBJ2-7, with D possibly being TRBD2 (6 bases). In germline, CDR1 is DFQATT, CDR2 SNEGSKA (reference sequence). V lost 6 bases and J lost 6, with 21 bases in between. CDR3 size: 14 residues. CDR3 sequence reads: CSAENRGGQVEQYF. The CDR3 DNA follows: TGCAGTGCAGAAAACCGGGGAGGCCAGGTCGAGCAGTACTTC.

Many counts were recorded for this clonotype. V and J are TRBV7-9 and TRBJ2-5, with D perhaps matching TRBD2 (6 bases). Between the trimmed V and J ends, which lost 5 bases and 5 bases, there was a span of 12 bases. CDR3 length: 13 amino acids. CDR1 is SEHNR and CDR2 is FQNEAQ in the germline V gene (reference sequence). This chain's CDR3 is CASSMGLLETQYF. CDR3 nucleotide sequence: TGTGCCAGCAGCATGGGACTCCTGGAGACCCAGTACTTC.

The chain links TRBV7-9 to TRBJ2-3, with D unclear. The V end was cut by 5 bases, the J end by 4 bases, with 7 bases between. The CDR3 is made up of 12 amino acids. In germline, CDR1 is SEHNR, CDR2 FQNEAQ (reference sequence). CDR3 sequence: CASSAKADTQYF. CDR3 DNA: TGTGCCAGCAGCGCAAAGGCAGATACGCAGTATTTT.

This clonotype appeared many times. The chain uses TRBV20-1 and TRBJ2-7; D not resolved. Germline V CDR1 and CDR2: DFQATT, SNEGSKA (reference sequence). Trimming removed 6 bases at V and 0 bases at J, with 15 bases between. CDR3 length equals 14 residues. DNA for the CDR3: TGCAGTGCCTACGGGTTAACGCACTCCTACGAGCAGTACTTC. Protein: CSAYGLTHSYEQYF.

V and J are TRBV5-1 and TRBJ1-2, with TRBD1 as a possible D gene (5 bases). This CDR3 contains 13 residues. The V gene's germline CDR1 is SGHRS and CDR2 YFSETQ. Between the trimmed V and J ends, which lost 4 bases and 8 bases, there was a span of 15 bases. In nucleotides, the CDR3 is TGCGCCAGCAGCCTGGGACCTACCCAGGGCTACACCTTC. Protein product: CASSLGPTQGYTF.

In its sample, this clonotype was seen a few times. The chain joins TRBV4-1 to TRBJ1-1; D is undetermined. Germline CDR1 and CDR2: MGHRA and YSYEKL. This CDR3 contains 17 residues. V was shortened by 4 bases and J by 4 bases, with 22 bases between the two germline ends. CDR3 residues: CASSRGMAPIVGTEAFF. The CDR3 bases are TGCGCCAGCAGCCGCGGAATGGCCCCCATAGTGGGCACTGAAGCTTTCTTT.

Written as DNA, the CDR3 is TGTGCCAGCAGTTACCACGGGGAGCGGGGTATAACTCCCGGGGAGCTGTTTTTT. Amino acid sequence: CASSYHGERGITPGELFF. The chain has TRBV6-5 and TRBJ2-2, with 7 bases identical to TRBD2. The CDR3 spans 18 residues. Germline lookup yields CDR1 MNHEY and CDR2 SVGAGI. J was trimmed by 6 bases and V by 2 bases; bases with no gene match: 15.

This clonotype was counted between two and nine times. This chain connects TRBV12-3 or TRBV12-4 to TRBJ2-5; D remains unclear. Trimming took 6 bases from V and 4 from J, leaving 15 bases between them. The CDR3 is 14 residues long. The CDR3 region is CASSPRIPGETQYF. The CDR3 DNA follows: TGTGCCAGCAGCCCCAGGATCCCCGGAGAGACCCAGTACTTC.

The chain employs TRBV4-2 and TRBJ1-2, with D possibly being TRBD1 (6 bases). Germline CDR1 is LGHNA and CDR2 is YNFKEQ. The CDR3 consists of 17 residues. V lost 1 base, J lost 5 bases, and 20 bases lay in between. This CDR3 is CASSQADSLAGKYGYTF. The CDR3 DNA reads TGTGCCAGCAGCCAAGCGGACAGCCTGGCGGGGAAATATGGCTACACCTTC.

The rearrangement joins TRBV20-1 to TRBJ1-1; D may be TRBD1 (5 bases). The CDR3 runs 12 residues. V gave up 7 bases and J gave up 4 bases, with 13 bases separating them. Per germline, CDR1 DFQATT and CDR2 SNEGSKA (reference sequence). The CDR3 protein is CSVGRAGTEAFF. The CDR3 bases are TGCAGTGTGGGCAGGGCGGGCACTGAAGCTTTCTTT.